The 17 T cell receptor beta chains reported below all come from one sample, sequenced in a study of blood T cell repertoires in COVID-19. This table comes from immunoSEQ multiplex PCR, and its TCRdb copy is limited to in-frame clones, with some not included. The table lists about 50,000 clones, 75% to 90% of them singletons. Sequences were obtained from peripheral blood. The source of these receptors is a human donor with active COVID-19. The donor label of this sample is uncertain.

The chain couples TRBV2 to TRBJ2-3; TRBD2 aligns across 12 bases. CDR1 SNHLY and CDR2 FYNNEI come from the germline V gene. The CDR3 runs to 15 residues. The trim removed 4 bases at V and 5 bases at J, leaving 4 bases unmatched. This CDR3 reads CASSGTSGDVDTQYF. The CDR3 bases are TGTGCCAGCAGTGGGACTAGCGGGGATGTAGATACGCAGTATTTT.

The chain has TRBV6-6 and TRBJ1-5; D is ambiguous. The CDR3 spans 13 residues. The V gene's germline CDR1 is MNHNY and CDR2 SVGAGI (reference sequence). V gave up 3 bases and J gave up 8 bases, with 11 bases separating them. DNA for the CDR3: TGTGCCAGCAGTTATCGCGGGTTGGAGCCCCAGCATTTT. Protein product: CASSYRGLEPQHF.

This chain uses TRBV7-3 with TRBJ2-6; D might be TRBD1 (6 bases). The CDR3 is 16 residues long. The V gene's germline CDR1 is SGHTA and CDR2 FQGTGA. Trimming took off 5 bases at V and 0 bases at J, with 11 bases between the two ends. The CDR3 coding sequence is TGTGCCAGCAGCAAACAGGGAGTCTCTGGGGCCAACGTCCTGACTTTC. Encoded protein: CASSKQGVSGANVLTF.

This clone showed up just a few times. J is TRBJ2-7 and V is TRBV3-1 (or the pseudogene TRBV3-2); 9 bases fit TRBD1. There are 15 residues in the CDR3. The V and J ends lost 1 base and 7 bases, in that order; junction bases with no gene match: 8. CDR1 and CDR2 from the germline V gene are LGHDT and YNNKEL (reference sequence). The CDR3 DNA reads TGTGCCAGCAGCCAAGTGGGGACAGGGCGGGAAGAGCAGTACTTC. Its protein product is CASSQVGTGREEQYF.

This chain uses TRBV2 with TRBJ2-5; D not certain. This CDR3 is built from 13 residues. V dropped 3 bases and J dropped 2 bases, with 7 bases sitting between them. The germline CDR1 and CDR2 sequences are SNHLY and FYNNEI. CDR3: CASSDLEQETQYF. The CDR3 DNA reads TGTGCCAGCAGTGACCTGGAGCAAGAGACCCAGTACTTC.

V usage is TRBV4-1 and J usage is TRBJ2-3; TRBD2 matches at 11 bases. The CDR3 consists of 17 residues. CDR1 is MGHRA and CDR2 is YSYEKL in the germline V gene. V shed 0 bases, J shed 4 bases, and the junction held 6 bases outside the gene matches. CDR3: CASSQESLAGAADTQYF. The CDR3 nucleotides read TGCGCCAGCAGCCAAGAATCACTAGCGGGGGCCGCAGATACGCAGTATTTT.

The J gene is TRBJ2-3, the V gene TRBV5-1; D is ambiguous. Germline V CDR1 and CDR2: SGHRS, YFSETQ. The CDR3 runs 14 residues. The germline V and J ends were trimmed by 1 base and 2 bases, with 8 bases remaining between them. CDR3 region: CASSLLLDTDTQYF. DNA for the CDR3: TGCGCCAGCAGCTTGCTGCTAGACACAGATACGCAGTATTTT.

This sequence joins TRBV27 and TRBJ2-2; TRBD2 matches at 9 bases. Per germline, CDR1 MNHEY and CDR2 SMNVEV (reference sequence). Trimming removed 3 bases from V and 5 bases from J; junction bases left unmatched: 7. The CDR3 covers 16 residues. The CDR3 loop is CASSFGAGGLTGELFF. DNA of the CDR3: TGTGCCAGCAGTTTTGGAGCGGGAGGTTTGACCGGGGAGCTGTTTTTT.

The table lists this clone with a count of one. V gene TRBV6-6 combines with J gene TRBJ2-5; D is perhaps TRBD2 (5 bases). CDR3 length: 14 amino acids. Germline assignment: CDR1 MNHNY and CDR2 SVGAGI (reference sequence). Trimming shortened V by 6 bases and J by 7 bases, and 18 bases separated the two germline ends. In DNA form, the CDR3 reads TGTGCCAGCAGCTCTACGGCGGCAGGAGGGACCCAGTACTTC. This encodes CASSSTAAGGTQYF.

This chain joins TRBV5-3 and TRBJ2-1; 10 bases agree with TRBD2. TRBV5-3 is noted as an ORF with a role that remains uncertain. This CDR3 has 17 residues. After removal of 0 bases from V and 5 bases from J, the junction contained 8 bases not matched to a gene. The CDR3 nucleotides are TGTGCCAGAAGCTTGGTGATAGCGGGAGGAAAAAACAATGAGCAGTTCTTC. Translated: CARSLVIAGGKNNEQFF.

This chain links TRBV2 with TRBJ2-3, with no clear D. Deletions cut 8 bases from V and 2 bases from J, with 26 bases between. Germline V gene sequence: CDR1 SNHLY, CDR2 FYNNEI. This CDR3 region has 18 residues. The CDR3: CASRFLPEWAGDTDTQYF. As DNA, the CDR3 is TGTGCCAGCCGATTCTTGCCCGAGTGGGCAGGCGACACAGATACGCAGTATTTT.

The chain employs TRBV5-4 and TRBJ2-7; no clear D gene. The CDR3 spans 14 residues. Germline V gene lookup returns CDR1 SGHNT and CDR2 YYREEE (reference sequence). The V gene lost 4 bases and the J gene lost 2 bases, with 13 bases spanning the gap. The CDR3 nucleotides are TGTGCCAGCAGCATACCCACAGTCCCCTACGAGCAGTACTTC. Translation gives CASSIPTVPYEQYF. The variable domain in full, completed from reference TRBV5-4 and TRBJ2-7, reads ETGVTQSPTHLIKTRGQQVTLRCSSQSGHNTVSWYQQALGQGPQFIFQYYREEENGRGNFPPRFSGLQFPNYSSELNVNALELDDSALYLCASSIPTVPYEQYFGPGTRLTVT.

The chain has TRBV11-2 and TRBJ2-5, with 9 bases that match TRBD1. Germline trimming cut 1 base from V and 5 bases from J; bases unmatched to any gene: 5. The CDR3 is 15 amino acids. The germline V gene has CDR1 SGHAT and CDR2 FQNNGV. This chain's CDR3 is CASSLGDRESETQYF. CDR3 nucleotide sequence: TGTGCCAGCAGCTTAGGGGACAGGGAATCTGAGACCCAGTACTTC. Drawing the rest from reference TRBV11-2 and TRBJ2-5, the complete variable domain is EAGVAQSPRYKIIEKRQSVAFWCNPISGHATLYWYQQILGQGPKLLIQFQNNGVVDDSQLPKDRFSAERLKGVDSTLKIQPAKLEDSAVYLCASSLGDRESETQYFGPGTRLLVL.

V and J are TRBV7-9 and TRBJ1-1; D remains ambiguous. Germline lookup yields CDR1 SEHNR and CDR2 FQNEAQ (reference sequence). CDR3 size: 14 residues. V dropped 1 base and J dropped 1 base, with 7 bases sitting between them. The CDR3 sequence is CASSLGAANTEAFF. For the CDR3, the DNA is TGTGCCAGCAGCTTAGGCGCGGCGAACACTGAAGCTTTCTTT. Using reference TRBV7-9 and TRBJ1-1 for the parts outside the CDR3, the full variable domain is DTGVSQNPRHKITKRGQNVTFRCDPISEHNRLYWYRQTLGQGPEFLTYFQNEAQLEKSRLLSDRFSAERPKGSFSTLEIQRTEQGDSAMYLCASSLGAANTEAFFGQGTRLTVV.

The gene calls are TRBV4-1 and TRBJ1-1; D call uncertain. Germline V gene sequence: CDR1 MGHRA, CDR2 YSYEKL. There are 13 residues in the CDR3. Trimming took 4 bases from V and 9 from J, leaving 15 bases between them. CDR3 protein: CASSPLGVQQAFF. The CDR3 DNA sequence: TGCGCCAGCAGCCCCCTCGGGGTACAACAAGCTTTCTTT.

The rearrangement uses TRBV4-3 and TRBJ2-3; tentative D call: TRBD2 (5 bases). The CDR3 is 17 amino acids. Germline lookup yields CDR1 LGHNA and CDR2 YSLEER. Trimming left V 0 bases short and J 2 bases short, with 15 bases between. CDR3 DNA: TGCGCCAGCAGCCAAGATAGGGTGGGAGAAAACACAGATACGCAGTATTTT. Its protein product is CASSQDRVGENTDTQYF.

This chain connects TRBV5-1 to TRBJ1-2; TRBD1 matches 8 bases. Trimming cost V 0 bases and J 4 bases; bases outside gene matches: 5. The germline gives CDR1 SGHRS, CDR2 YFSETQ. CDR3 size: 15 residues. CDR3 amino acids: CASSLGSTGGYGYTF. The CDR3 DNA follows: TGCGCCAGCAGCTTGGGGAGCACAGGGGGCTATGGCTACACCTTC.